These T cell receptor beta chains were read from a single sample in a study of T cells in Graves' hyperthyroidism and ophthalmopathy. TCRdb used MiXCR to reprocess the multiplex PCR reads, holding one entry per CDR3 protein. The sample consists of roughly 560,000 distinct CDR3 sequences, 14% to 15% of them appearing once. Sequencing was carried out using blood. These receptors all stem from a woman aged 40-49 years with Graves' ophthalmopathy. Each CDR3 is given with its conserved first and last residue. A D gene is named only where the DNA matches it firmly.

TRBV3-1 NA CASSHRASSMNTEAFF
TRBV4-2 NA CASSQVGGENEQYF
TRBV27 NA CASSLNGPIRNTQPQHF
TRBV5-6 NA CASSSDTQGYEQYF
TRBV20-1 TRBD2 CSALGRGETQYF
TRBV7-2 NA CAGGRGEETQYF
TRBV11-1 NA CASSFPRASENTGELFF
TRBV28 NA CASSPPRGSSSYEQYF
TRBV3-1 NA CASKKGGEYEQYF
TRBV20-1 NA CSASSPENYGYTF
TRBV28 NA CASSSGQGRDQETQYF
TRBV2 NA CASSDEGQGFTEAFF
TRBV11-3 NA CASSLPQEELLYGYTF
TRBV6-2/TRBV6-3 NA CASSPDYSEATQYF
TRBV28 TRBD1 CASSYRGRGSYGYTF
TRBV6-2/TRBV6-3 NA CASRPMGAYGETEAFF
TRBV27 TRBD1 CASSIQGDQETQYF
TRBV18 NA CASSPLQESSGNTIYF
TRBV12-3/TRBV12-4 NA CASSFPRGNTGELFF
TRBV2 NA CASGRRGDTEAFF
TRBV28 NA CASSPKPYERYF
TRBV12-5 TRBD1 CASGLSATGATEAFF
TRBV28 NA CASSSPPASEAFF
TRBV3-1 TRBD2 CASSARLAGAGLFF
TRBV12-3/TRBV12-4 NA CASSWGRGQGGTGELFF
TRBV7-6 NA CASSLDTGSYEQYF
TRBV24-1 NA CATSDPKWSAGELFF